The sequence of this TCR beta chain was determined in a study of technical replicates of blood from several donors (TCRdb year 2017). Sequences SEHNR (CDR1) and FQNEAQ (CDR2) are obtained from the germline V gene (reference sequence). The CDR3 goes from the cysteine to the phenylalanine over 14 residues. Left in the record is the CDR3 DNA by itself, 42 bases read in frame from the first base. The V and J ends are trimmed by 1 base and 0 bases, leaving 6 bases between them. This clone turned up a few times. Its antigen is still unknown. No much larger clone exists at a distance of one base, and base qualities are not known. The receptor library was made with the immunoSEQ multiplex PCR assay. The table comes from immuneACCESS by way of TCRdb, which keeps in-frame sequences with V and J called. Part of the clones is missing from these tables; in studies checked, under half for an unresolved V gene and the rest for unknown reasons. The sample records over 50,000 clones, around 87% of which are singletons. The top ten constitute around 4.9% of the sample.

The clonotype was recovered from a human donor in good health. Some clones in this sample may be carry-over from other donors' samples. The rearrangement joined TRBV7-9 to TRBJ1-1; no D gene call is confident. The sequenced material came from PBMCs. CDR3 loop: CASSLGALNTEAFF. Here is the DNA: TGTGCCAGCAGCTTAGGGGCCTTGAACACTGAAGCTTTCTTT.